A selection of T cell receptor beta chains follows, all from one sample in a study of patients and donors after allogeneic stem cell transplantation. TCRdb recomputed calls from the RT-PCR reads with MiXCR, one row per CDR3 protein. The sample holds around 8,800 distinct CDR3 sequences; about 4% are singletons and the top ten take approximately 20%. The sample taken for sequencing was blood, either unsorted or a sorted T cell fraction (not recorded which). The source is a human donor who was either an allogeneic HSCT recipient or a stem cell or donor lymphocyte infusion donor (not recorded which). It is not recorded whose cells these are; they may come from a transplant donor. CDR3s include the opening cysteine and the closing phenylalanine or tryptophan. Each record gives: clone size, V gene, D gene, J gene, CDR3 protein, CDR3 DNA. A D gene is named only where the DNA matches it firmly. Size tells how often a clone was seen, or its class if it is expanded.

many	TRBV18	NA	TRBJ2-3	CASSPLVSSPSTDTQYF	TGTGCCAGCTCACCATTGGTTAGCAGCCCTAGCACAGATACGCAGTATTTT
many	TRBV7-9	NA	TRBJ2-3	CASSPQGPDTQYF	TGTGCCAGCAGCCCGCAGGGGCCAGATACGCAGTATTTT
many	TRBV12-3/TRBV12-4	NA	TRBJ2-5	CASSLGYISQETQYF	TGTGCCAGCAGTTTAGGGTATATATCCCAAGAGACCCAGTACTTC
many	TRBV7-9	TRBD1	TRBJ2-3	CATDRASTDTQYF	TGTGCCACCGACAGGGCAAGCACAGATACGCAGTATTTT
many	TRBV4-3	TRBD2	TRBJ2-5	CASSRGTSGLQETQYF	TGCGCCAGCAGCCGCGGGACTAGCGGGCTCCAAGAGACCCAGTACTTC
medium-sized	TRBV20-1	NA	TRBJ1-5	CSASAGGGNQPQHF	TGCAGTGCTAGTGCCGGGGGTGGCAATCAGCCCCAGCATTTT
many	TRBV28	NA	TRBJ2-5	CASRTWDQETQYF	TGTGCCAGCAGAACATGGGACCAAGAGACCCAGTACTTC
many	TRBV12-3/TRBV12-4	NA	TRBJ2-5	CASSRNGGAAQYF	TGTGCCAGCAGCCGCAATGGGGGGGCGGCCCAGTACTTC
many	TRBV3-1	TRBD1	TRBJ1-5	CASSRTGLSDQPQHF	TGTGCCAGCAGCCGGACAGGTCTTTCGGATCAGCCCCAGCATTTT
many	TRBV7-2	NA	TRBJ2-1	CASSLLGEQFF	TGTGCCAGCAGCTTATTGGGTGAGCAGTTCTTC
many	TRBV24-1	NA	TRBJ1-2	CATSDRGTGNYGYTF	TGTGCCACCAGTGATCGCGGAACAGGGAACTATGGCTACACCTTC
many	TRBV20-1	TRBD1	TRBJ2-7	CSAFRTGRYEQYF	TGCAGTGCTTTTCGGACAGGGAGGTACGAGCAGTACTTC
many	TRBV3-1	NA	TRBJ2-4	CASSQVALAKNIQYF	TGTGCCAGCAGCCAAGTTGCGTTAGCCAAAAACATTCAGTACTTC
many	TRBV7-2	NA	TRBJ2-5	CASSLFGGLGETQYF	TGTGCCAGCAGCTTATTTGGGGGGCTCGGAGAGACCCAGTACTTC
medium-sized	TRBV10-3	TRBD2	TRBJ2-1	CAISPGTSGPLGYNEQFF	TGTGCCATCAGTCCCGGGACTAGCGGGCCTTTGGGGTACAATGAGCAGTTCTTC
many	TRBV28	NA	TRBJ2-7	CASSSFLVGYEQYF	TGTGCCAGCAGTTCCTTTCTGGTGGGCTACGAGCAGTACTTC
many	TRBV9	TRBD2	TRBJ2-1	CASSWAGGSSYNEQFF	TGTGCCAGCAGCTGGGCGGGAGGGAGCTCCTACAATGAGCAGTTCTTC
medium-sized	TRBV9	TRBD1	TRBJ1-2	CASSDRDRGAHGYTF	TGTGCCAGCAGCGACCGGGACAGGGGGGCTCATGGCTACACCTTC
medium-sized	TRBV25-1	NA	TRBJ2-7	CASSRPGDKFEQYF	TGTGCCAGCAGCAGACCTGGGGACAAGTTCGAGCAGTACTTC
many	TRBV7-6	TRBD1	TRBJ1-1	CASSLRYPGTGTTEAFF	TGTGCCAGCAGCTTACGGTATCCCGGGACAGGGACCACTGAAGCTTTCTTT
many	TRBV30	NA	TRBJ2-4	CAWSRWTESAKNIQYF	TGTGCCTGGAGTAGGTGGACGGAATCGGCCAAAAACATTCAGTACTTC
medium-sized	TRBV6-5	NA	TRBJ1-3	CASTTGVSGNTIYF	TGTGCCAGCACGACTGGAGTCTCTGGAAACACCATATATTTT
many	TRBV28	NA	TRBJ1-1	CASSFRWNTEAFF	TGTGCCAGCAGTTTCCGCTGGAACACTGAAGCTTTCTTT
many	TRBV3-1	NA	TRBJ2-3	CASSPLTSTDTQYF	TGTGCCAGCAGCCCCCTAACTAGCACAGATACGCAGTATTTT
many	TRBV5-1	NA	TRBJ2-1	CAGGHLGGEQFF	TGCGCCGGTGGACACCTTGGGGGGGAGCAGTTCTTC
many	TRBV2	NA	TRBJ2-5	CASSEEGRTPQETQYF	TGTGCCAGCAGTGAGGAAGGGCGGACGCCTCAAGAGACCCAGTACTTC
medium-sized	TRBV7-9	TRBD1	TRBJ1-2	CASSLRDSDNYGYTF	TGTGCCAGCAGCTTAAGGGACAGCGATAACTATGGCTACACCTTC
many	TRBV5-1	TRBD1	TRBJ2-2	CASSKTGGAIGELFF	TGCGCCAGCAGCAAGACAGGGGGCGCCATCGGGGAGCTGTTTTTT
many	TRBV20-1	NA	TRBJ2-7	CSARRYGHSYEQYF	TGCAGTGCTAGAAGGTATGGACATTCCTACGAGCAGTACTTC
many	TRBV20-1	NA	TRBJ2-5	CSARDQKGQETQYF	TGCAGTGCTAGAGATCAGAAGGGCCAAGAGACCCAGTACTTC
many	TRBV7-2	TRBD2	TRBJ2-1	CASSLTSGNNEQFF	TGTGCCAGCAGTTTGACTAGCGGGAACAATGAGCAGTTCTTC
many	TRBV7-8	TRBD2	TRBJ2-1	CASSANRVWGTSGSAYNEQFF	TGTGCCAGCAGCGCTAATAGGGTGTGGGGGACTAGCGGGAGCGCCTACAATGAGCAGTTCTTC
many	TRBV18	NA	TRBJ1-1	CASSPATGKLNTEAFF	TGTGCCAGCTCACCAGCGACAGGAAAGTTGAACACTGAAGCTTTCTTT
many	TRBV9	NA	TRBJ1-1	CASSVQGDTEAFF	TGTGCCAGCAGCGTTCAGGGTGACACTGAAGCTTTCTTT
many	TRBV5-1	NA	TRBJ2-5	CASSDEFGQYF	TGCGCCAGCAGCGATGAGTTTGGCCAGTACTTC
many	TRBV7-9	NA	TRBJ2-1	CASSFGDNEQFF	TGTGCCAGCAGCTTCGGTGACAATGAGCAGTTCTTC
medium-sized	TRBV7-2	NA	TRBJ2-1	CASSLRGAYNEQFF	TGTGCCAGCAGCTTGCGAGGGGCCTACAATGAGCAGTTCTTC
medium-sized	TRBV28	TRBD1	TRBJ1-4	CASSTDRGYEKLFF	TGTGCCAGCAGCACCGACAGGGGGTATGAAAAACTGTTTTTT
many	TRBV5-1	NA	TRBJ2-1	CASSLALNEQFF	TGCGCCAGCAGCTTGGCCCTCAATGAGCAGTTCTTC
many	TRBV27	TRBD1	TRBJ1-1	CASSLQGANTEAFF	TGTGCCAGCAGTTTACAGGGGGCTAACACTGAAGCTTTCTTT
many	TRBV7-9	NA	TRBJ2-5	CASSLAGVPQETQYF	TGTGCCAGCAGCTTAGCGGGAGTCCCCCAAGAGACCCAGTACTTC
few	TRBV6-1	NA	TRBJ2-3	CASSETLILTDTQYF	TGTGCCAGCAGTGAGACCCTAATACTCACAGATACGCAGTATTTT
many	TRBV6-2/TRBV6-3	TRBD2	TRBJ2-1	CAIGGRSSYNEQFF	TGTGCCATCGGGGGGAGGAGCTCCTACAATGAGCAGTTCTTC
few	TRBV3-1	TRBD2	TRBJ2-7	CASSVTVGGEQYF	TGTGCCAGCAGCGTGACGGTGGGGGGGGAGCAGTACTTC